This T cell receptor (beta chain) came from a study of persistence of HIV-infected CD4 T cells. With respect to this clone: Its antigen is currently unknown.

This was the immunoSEQ version 4 assay in survey mode. The data were produced by immunoSEQ multiplex PCR, yet TCRdb's version contains in-frame clones alone and is incomplete. The sample includes more than 25,000 clones, around 73% of them seen just once. The CDR3 contains 13 residues. V gave up 8 bases and J gave up 0 bases, with 8 bases separating them. Germline lookup yields CDR1 LNHDA and CDR2 SQIVND (reference sequence). Stimulation used about 9.2 ug/mL lysate from CMV-infected fibroblasts. Sorted nonresponding memory CD4+ T cells were CD40L-negative, CD69-negative, CD45RO-high. The chain carries TRBV19 and TRBJ1-5, with D unclear. Sequences were derived from CD4+ T cells sorted from PBMCs after roughly 18-hour stimulation, sampled from a patient who received antiretroviral therapy. The TCR originated in an adult woman with HIV who was CMV-seropositive. CDR3 sequence reads: CASDDYSNQPQHF. The CDR3 DNA follows: TGTGCCAGTGACGATTATAGCAATCAGCCCCAGCATTTT.